This entry features one T cell receptor (beta chain) sequence. Antigen specificity is unknown. In the PCR, 60 Vbeta and 13 Jbeta primers were used. Some clones are missing from TCRdb's copy, which holds only in-frame ones; the method was immunoSEQ multiplex PCR. The sample contains roughly 120,000 clones, roughly 83% of which appear only once. This specimen comes from a study of cytomegalovirus exposure and HLA in healthy donors. Study details: Inside one of the first data releases sat 75 million to 100 million unique TCRs taken from HLA-typed donors. Points from the study as a whole: A later analysis linked some 17,000 TCR beta sequences to HLA alleles at 0.05 false discovery rate.

This CDR3 has 14 amino acids. V lost 1 base to trimming and J lost 3 bases; unmatched junction nucleotides: 2. From germline, CDR1 is LNHDA and CDR2 SQIVND (reference sequence). The receptor was derived from a man between 18 and 29 years old in good health and CMV-seronegative. The chain recombines TRBV19 with TRBJ2-7; the match to TRBD2 covers 8 bases. The sample taken for sequencing was PBMCs. The DNA of the CDR3 is TGTGCCAGTAGTATAGGCGGGGGGCGCTACGAGCAGTACTTC. Encoded protein: CASSIGGGRYEQYF.